The T cell receptor (beta chain) under discussion was sequenced for a study of control samples from healthy donors and cancer patients. This CDR3 contains 13 residues. Trimming stripped 10 bases from V and 2 bases from J, with 14 bases between. Germline V gene lookup returns CDR1 MRHNA and CDR2 SNTAGT. The data were produced by immunoSEQ multiplex PCR, yet TCRdb's version contains in-frame clones alone and is incomplete. The sample lists approximately 100,000 clones; around 90% were seen once. V is TRBV6-4 and J is TRBJ1-2; D is ambiguous. The TCR was taken from a man aged 25 to 40 in good health. The specimen sequenced was blood. The CDR3 bases are TGTGCCAAAGCAGTCTCCCAAAACTATGGCTACACCTTC. This gives the protein CAKAVSQNYGYTF.